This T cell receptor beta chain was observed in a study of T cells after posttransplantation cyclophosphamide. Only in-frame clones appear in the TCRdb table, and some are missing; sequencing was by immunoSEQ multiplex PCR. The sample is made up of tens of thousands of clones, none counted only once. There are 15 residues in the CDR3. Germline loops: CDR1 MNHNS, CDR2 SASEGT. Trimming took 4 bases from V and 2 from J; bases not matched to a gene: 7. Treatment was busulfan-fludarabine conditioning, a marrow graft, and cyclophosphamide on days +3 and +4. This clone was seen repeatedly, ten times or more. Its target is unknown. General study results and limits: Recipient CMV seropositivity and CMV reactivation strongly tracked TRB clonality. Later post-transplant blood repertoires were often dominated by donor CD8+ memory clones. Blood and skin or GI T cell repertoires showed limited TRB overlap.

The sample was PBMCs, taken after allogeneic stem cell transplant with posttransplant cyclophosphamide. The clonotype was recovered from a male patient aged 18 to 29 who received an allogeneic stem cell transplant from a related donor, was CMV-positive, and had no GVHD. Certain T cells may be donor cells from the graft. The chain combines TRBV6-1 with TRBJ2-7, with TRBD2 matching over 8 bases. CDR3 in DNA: TGTGCCAGCAGTGTTCGGGGGGGCCTCACCTACGAGCAGTACTTC. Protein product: CASSVRGGLTYEQYF.